This is a list of T cell receptor beta chains from one sample in a study of shared clonotypes between healthy human individuals. Generated by immunoSEQ multiplex PCR, the TCRdb table keeps only in-frame clones and is missing some. The repertoire includes 2 million to 2.5 million clones, roughly 90% of them detected once, and around 0.35% sits in the top ten. Sequencing used naive CD4+ T cells from PBMCs. The receptors were gathered from a man younger than 35 in good health. Some clones in this sample may be carry-over from other donors' samples. The CDR3 runs from the conserved cysteine through the conserved F or W. Fields, in order: clone size, V gene, D gene, J gene, CDR3 protein, CDR3 DNA. D genes are given only for firm matches. The listing skips clone size in some rows; elsewhere it reads once, few, many or a size class.

clone_size: -; v_call: TRBV29-1; d_call: TRBD2; j_call: TRBJ2-2; cdr3_aa: CSVAKLAENTGELFF; cdr3_nt: TGCAGCGTTGCTAAACTAGCGGAGAACACCGGGGAGCTGTTTTTT
clone_size: -; v_call: TRBV2; d_call: -; j_call: TRBJ1-5; cdr3_aa: CASMGGTGNQPQHF; cdr3_nt: TGTGCCAGCATGGGCGGGACTGGCAATCAGCCCCAGCATTTT
clone_size: -; v_call: TRBV5-1; d_call: TRBD2; j_call: TRBJ2-2; cdr3_aa: CASSLRLAGNTGELFF; cdr3_nt: TGCGCCAGCAGCCTAAGACTAGCGGGGAACACCGGGGAGCTGTTTTTT
clone_size: -; v_call: TRBV6-6; d_call: TRBD2; j_call: TRBJ2-7; cdr3_aa: CASSYGGRSYEQYF; cdr3_nt: TGTGCCAGCAGTTATGGCGGGAGGTCCTACGAGCAGTACTTC
clone_size: -; v_call: TRBV6-1; d_call: -; j_call: TRBJ1-4; cdr3_aa: CASLRTATNEKLFF; cdr3_nt: TGTGCCAGCCTCAGGACAGCAACTAATGAAAAACTGTTTTTT
clone_size: once; v_call: TRBV2; d_call: -; j_call: TRBJ2-1; cdr3_aa: CASSEARGEQFF; cdr3_nt: TGTGCCAGCAGTGAAGCCAGGGGTGAGCAGTTCTTC
clone_size: -; v_call: TRBV5-6; d_call: -; j_call: TRBJ1-3; cdr3_aa: CASSSLIGTAGNTIYF; cdr3_nt: TGTGCCAGCAGCTCCCTGATCGGGACCGCTGGAAACACCATATATTTT
clone_size: -; v_call: TRBV6-5; d_call: -; j_call: TRBJ2-2; cdr3_aa: CASTPSRIGELFF; cdr3_nt: TGTGCCAGCACCCCCAGCCGGATCGGGGAGCTGTTTTTT
clone_size: -; v_call: TRBV2; d_call: -; j_call: TRBJ1-5; cdr3_aa: CASIHNLNQPQHF; cdr3_nt: TGTGCCAGCATTCACAATCTCAACCAGCCCCAGCATTTT
clone_size: -; v_call: TRBV11-3; d_call: TRBD2; j_call: TRBJ2-1; cdr3_aa: CASSGKSSGSSYNEQFF; cdr3_nt: TGTGCCAGCAGCGGAAAATCTAGCGGGAGCTCCTACAATGAGCAGTTCTTC
clone_size: -; v_call: TRBV6-5; d_call: -; j_call: TRBJ2-7; cdr3_aa: CASSYRNSYEQYF; cdr3_nt: TGTGCCAGCAGTTACCGGAACTCCTACGAGCAGTACTTC
clone_size: -; v_call: TRBV5-8; d_call: -; j_call: TRBJ1-5; cdr3_aa: CASSLGGRVYEPQHF; cdr3_nt: TGTGCCAGCAGCTTGGGGGGCAGGGTGTATGAACCCCAGCATTTT
clone_size: -; v_call: TRBV18; d_call: -; j_call: TRBJ1-4; cdr3_aa: CASSPSAQFNEKLFF; cdr3_nt: TGTGCCAGCTCACCTAGTGCACAGTTTAATGAAAAACTGTTTTTT
clone_size: -; v_call: TRBV4-1; d_call: -; j_call: TRBJ1-2; cdr3_aa: CASSQDRRRANYGYTF; cdr3_nt: TGCGCCAGCAGCCAAGATCGGCGCAGAGCTAACTATGGCTACACCTTC
clone_size: -; v_call: TRBV9; d_call: -; j_call: TRBJ1-5; cdr3_aa: CASSAGPGNQPQHF; cdr3_nt: TGTGCCAGCAGCGCGGGACCGGGCAATCAGCCCCAGCATTTT
clone_size: -; v_call: TRBV9; d_call: TRBD2; j_call: TRBJ2-7; cdr3_aa: CASSVGSGVYEQYF; cdr3_nt: TGTGCCAGCAGCGTAGGCAGCGGGGTCTACGAGCAGTACTTC
clone_size: -; v_call: TRBV18; d_call: -; j_call: TRBJ1-1; cdr3_aa: CASCDSLMNTEAFF; cdr3_nt: TGTGCCAGCTGCGATTCATTGATGAACACTGAAGCTTTCTTT
clone_size: -; v_call: TRBV28; d_call: -; j_call: TRBJ2-5; cdr3_aa: CASSLSANTYQETQYF; cdr3_nt: TGTGCCAGCAGTTTATCAGCCAACACGTACCAAGAGACCCAGTACTTC
clone_size: -; v_call: TRBV5-5; d_call: -; j_call: TRBJ1-5; cdr3_aa: CASSLGPGYQPQHF; cdr3_nt: TGTGCCAGCAGCTTGGGGCCGGGTTATCAGCCCCAGCATTTT
clone_size: -; v_call: TRBV5-6; d_call: TRBD2; j_call: TRBJ2-7; cdr3_aa: CASSRGLADEQYF; cdr3_nt: TGTGCCAGCAGCAGGGGACTAGCCGACGAGCAGTACTTC
clone_size: -; v_call: TRBV5-3; d_call: -; j_call: TRBJ2-7; cdr3_aa: CARPTVEVEYF; cdr3_nt: TGTGCCAGACCCACCGTGGAGGTGGAGTACTTC
clone_size: -; v_call: TRBV4-1; d_call: -; j_call: TRBJ1-4; cdr3_aa: CASSQGRSSLGKLFF; cdr3_nt: TGCGCCAGCAGCCAAGGAAGGTCGTCCCTTGGAAAACTGTTTTTT
clone_size: -; v_call: TRBV6-1; d_call: -; j_call: TRBJ2-7; cdr3_aa: CAIGGTGSYEQYF; cdr3_nt: TGTGCCATAGGGGGTACAGGGTCCTACGAGCAGTACTTC
clone_size: -; v_call: TRBV28; d_call: -; j_call: TRBJ1-5; cdr3_aa: CASSSSFDVGIQPQHF; cdr3_nt: TGTGCCAGCAGTTCCAGTTTTGACGTTGGGATTCAGCCCCAGCATTTT
clone_size: -; v_call: TRBV29-1; d_call: -; j_call: TRBJ2-5; cdr3_aa: CSASPGAGETQYF; cdr3_nt: TGCAGCGCCTCCCCGGGGGCCGGTGAGACCCAGTACTTC
clone_size: -; v_call: TRBV2; d_call: -; j_call: TRBJ2-1; cdr3_aa: CASNGYNEQFF; cdr3_nt: TGTGCCAGCAACGGCTACAATGAGCAGTTCTTC
clone_size: -; v_call: TRBV10-1; d_call: -; j_call: TRBJ2-5; cdr3_aa: CASSDEPETQYF; cdr3_nt: TGCGCCAGCAGTGACGAGCCCGAGACCCAGTACTTC
clone_size: once; v_call: TRBV7-2; d_call: -; j_call: TRBJ2-3; cdr3_aa: CASSLPPATDTQYF; cdr3_nt: TGTGCCAGCAGCCTACCCCCCGCCACAGATACGCAGTATTTT
clone_size: -; v_call: TRBV18; d_call: TRBD1; j_call: TRBJ1-2; cdr3_aa: CASAPRGQGAGYTF; cdr3_nt: TGTGCCAGCGCCCCCCGGGGGCAGGGGGCAGGCTACACCTTC